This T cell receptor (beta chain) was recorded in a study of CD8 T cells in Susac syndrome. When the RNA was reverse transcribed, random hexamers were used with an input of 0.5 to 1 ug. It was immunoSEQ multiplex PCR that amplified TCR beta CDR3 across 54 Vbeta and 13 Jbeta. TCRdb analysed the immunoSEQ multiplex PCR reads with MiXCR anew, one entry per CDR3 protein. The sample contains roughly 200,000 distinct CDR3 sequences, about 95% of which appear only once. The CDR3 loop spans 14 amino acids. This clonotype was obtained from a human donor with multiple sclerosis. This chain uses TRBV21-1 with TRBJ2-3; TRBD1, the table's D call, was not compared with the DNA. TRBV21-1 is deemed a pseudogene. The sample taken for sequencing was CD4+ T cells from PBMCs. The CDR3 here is CASRGHRRTDTQYF. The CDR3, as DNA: TGTGCCAGCAGGGGACACCGCCGCACAGATACGCAGTATTTT.